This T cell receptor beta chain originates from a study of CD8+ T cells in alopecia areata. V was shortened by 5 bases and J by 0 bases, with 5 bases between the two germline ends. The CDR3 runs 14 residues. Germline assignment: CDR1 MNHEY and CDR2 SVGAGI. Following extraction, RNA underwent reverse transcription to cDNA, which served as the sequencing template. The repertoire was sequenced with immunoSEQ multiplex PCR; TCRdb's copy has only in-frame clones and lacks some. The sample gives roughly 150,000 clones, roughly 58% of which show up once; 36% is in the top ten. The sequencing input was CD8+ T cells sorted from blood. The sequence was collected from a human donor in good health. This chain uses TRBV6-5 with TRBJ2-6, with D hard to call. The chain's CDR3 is CASSPVSGANVLTF. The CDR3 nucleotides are TGTGCCAGCAGTCCGGTCTCTGGGGCCAACGTCCTGACTTTC.